This T cell receptor (beta chain) was recorded in a study of PD-L1 blockade in urothelial cancer (dated by TCRdb to about 2017). Concerning the study at large: Every patient began therapy at some point between 2013 and 2015 and was given atezolizumab 1,200 mg intravenously every 3 weeks. About 90% of the 29 patients were identified as males with urothelial cancer of bladder origin, and a prior smoking history was reported by 18 of 29 patients. An ECOG performance status of 0 or 1 was recorded for the patients, and 0 to 3 prior chemotherapy regimens had been received by the patients. Blood samples were analyzed at two time points: 3 weeks after treatment start (second dose) and 6 weeks after treatment start. A median of around 150,000 T cells and 80,000 to 95,000 unique TCRs was obtained from blood samples, and a median clonality of 0.080 was observed. An exploratory multi-omic analysis was conducted of the somatic, immune and clinical correlates of response to PD-L1 blockade with atezolizumab in urothelial cancer. TCR sequencing covered pretreatment tumor samples and matched, serially collected peripheral blood taken before and after atezolizumab treatment. Durable clinical benefit was defined as a progression-free survival longer than 6 months, and TCR features were additionally tested against progression-free survival and overall survival. Whole exome sequencing and RNA sequencing of pretreatment tumors were performed alongside TCR sequencing in the same patients. Eight or nine patients reached durable clinical benefit, while some 20 patients did not. Pretreatment blood TCR-seq was available for under 35 patients, at least one posttreatment blood collection was obtained for some 24 patients, and tumor TCR-seq was available for some 24 patients. Broad study findings and their caveats: Patients with durable benefit showed greater expansion of tumor-associated TCR clones in peripheral blood 3 weeks after starting treatment (n of about 22, p = 0.022). Improved progression-free and overall survival was found to be associated with pretreatment peripheral blood TCR clonality below the median. Because of the small sample size (n of about 30) and the many exploratory analyses performed, the results are intended to be regarded as hypothesis-generating.

Synthetic TCR analog templates were spiked into each PCR so that absolute template abundance could be estimated from read counts. The immunoSEQ assay used bias-controlled V and J gene primers to amplify TCRbeta CDR3 regions from genomic DNA. Sequencing of rearranged TCRbeta segments was performed at approximately 20X coverage. Processing in the source paper ran as follows. Sequencing errors were corrected by clustering, and CDR3s were annotated against IMGT so that V, D and J genes could be assigned. Downstream analyses used only productive TCRbeta rearrangements and left out out-of-frame or stop-codon sequences. Clonality was calculated as one minus the Shannon entropy normalized by the log of the number of unique productive sequences. Clones differing between time points or between blood and tumor were identified using Fisher's exact test with Benjamini-Hochberg correction, with an adjusted p below 0.01 applied as the threshold. The source is immuneACCESS, and TCRdb retained only in-frame sequences with V and J called. Part of the clones is not carried over; for the studies checked, unresolved V genes explain less than half of this, and the remainder is unexplained. The V and J calls and the clone size are those of that table, but D and trimming were determined from the DNA. The sample records about 120,000 clones, around 88% of which are singletons. The leading ten clones occupy 2.4% of the sample.

With regard to this clone: Its recognized antigen is unknown. No base quality information exists; no much larger clone differs at one position.

Deletion took 5 bases off V and 11 bases off J, with a span of 15 bases between the germline ends. CDR1 and CDR2 were assigned from the germline V gene (reference sequence) as DFQATT and SNEGSKA. Its CDR3 holds 11 amino acids, cysteine through phenylalanine. Left in the record is the CDR3 DNA by itself, 33 bases read in frame from the first base. Read against the paper, the sample's time point label means: peripheral blood 6 weeks after treatment start. The cohort included 29 patients with locally advanced or metastatic urothelial carcinoma who were treated at Memorial Sloan Kettering on a trial protocol. Peripheral blood mononuclear cells were collected from each patient pretreatment and during treatment, giving between 1 and 8 total time points per patient. The Qiagen DNeasy Blood extraction kit was used to purify genomic DNA from total PBMCs and tumor samples. PBMCs were collected pretreatment and during treatment, and were isolated and stored as previously described.

This clonotype originated in a man aged 50 to 59 with urothelial cancer. Recombination linked TRBV20-1 to TRBJ1-1; matching of 5 bases hints at TRBD1 as the D gene. This specimen was PBMCs, taken around atezolizumab (anti-PD-L1) treatment. The CDR3 has the sequence CSAGPGGLAFF. In nucleotides, the sequence is TGCAGTGCTGGGCCGGGGGGTCTCGCTTTCTTT.